Below are 14 T cell receptor beta chains sequenced from a single sample in a study of T cells expressing NK-cell markers. TCRdb re-called the 5' RACE reads; one entry per CDR3 protein, DNA not given. The sample totals about 150,000 distinct CDR3 sequences; its top ten clones hold more than 35%. Sequenced material: blood T cells: a sorted CD56 or NKG2C T cell subset, CD4+ or CD8+ T cells, or bulk PBMC T cells (not recorded which). Source of these receptors: a woman aged 50 to 65 in good health.

The chain recombines TRBV19 with TRBJ1-1. From germline, CDR1 is LNHDA and CDR2 SQIVND (reference sequence). CDR3 size: 14 residues. CDR3 amino acids: CASSIGGGNTEAFF.

The V call is TRBV5-1, the J call TRBJ2-3; TCRdb's D call, TRBD2, is unchecked because there is no DNA. Germline CDR1 is SGHRS and CDR2 is YFSETQ. This CDR3 is 17 amino acids long. CDR3 protein: CASSRSGRGRSTDTQYF.

J is TRBJ2-4 and V is TRBV24-1; there is no DNA to check the TCRdb D call of TRBD2. The CDR3 runs 12 residues. CDR1 KGHDR and CDR2 SFDVKD come from the germline V gene. This CDR3 is CATRGPGDIQYF.

CDR3: CATSIEGSNTGELFF. This rearrangement joins TRBV24-1 to TRBJ2-2; TCRdb calls TRBD1, which cannot be checked without DNA. The CDR3 sequence is 15 residues long. CDR1 and CDR2 (germline): KGHDR, SFDVKD.

J is TRBJ2-5 and V is TRBV11-2; TCRdb's D call, TRBD2, is unchecked because there is no DNA. The CDR3 is made up of 15 amino acids. CDR1 is SGHAT, CDR2 FQNNGV, per germline. The CDR3 is CASSLFIANQETQYF.

This CDR3 is CSDSVFGGEETQYF. The chain recombines TRBV20-1 with TRBJ2-5; TCRdb's D gene call, TRBD1, goes unchecked for lack of DNA. The germline V gene has CDR1 DFQATT and CDR2 SNEGSKA (reference sequence). The CDR3 runs 14 residues.

The V gene is TRBV18, the J gene TRBJ2-1; TCRdb reports TRBD2, a call that lacks DNA to check it against. The germline gives CDR1 KGHSH, CDR2 LQKENI. The CDR3 sequence is 17 residues long. The CDR3 protein is CASSPGLSGRSYNEQFF.

V is TRBV4-2 and J is TRBJ2-7; TCRdb's D call, TRBD1, is unchecked because there is no DNA. Germline assignment: CDR1 LGHNA and CDR2 YNFKEQ. This CDR3 has 16 amino acids. CDR3 sequence reads: CASSQGGEYIGYEQYF.

The chain employs TRBV28 and TRBJ2-3; TCRdb's D call of TRBD2 is untestable without DNA. The CDR3 contains 17 residues. The V gene's germline CDR1 is MDHEN and CDR2 SYDVKM. CDR3 loop: CASAVEGLAGRTDTQYF.

The chain has TRBV12-3 or TRBV12-4 and TRBJ2-7; without DNA, the TCRdb call of TRBD2 cannot be checked. CDR3 size: 16 residues. This CDR3 reads CASSFGPGTSGYEQYF.

The chain combines TRBV11-2 with TRBJ2-7; TCRdb's D call of TRBD2 is untestable without DNA. Germline lookup yields CDR1 SGHAT and CDR2 FQNNGV. This CDR3 has 16 amino acids. The CDR3 reads CASSSSGTSGNYEQYF.

J is TRBJ1-1 and V is TRBV7-6; the D gene TCRdb calls, TRBD1, cannot be checked with no DNA. Germline-derived CDR1 and CDR2 are SGHVS and FNYEAQ. This CDR3 region has 12 residues. CDR3 in amino acids: CASSPGGTEAFF.

This chain uses TRBV4-1 with TRBJ2-1; the D call of TRBD1 rests on TCRdb alone, since no DNA is present to check it. The CDR3 consists of 16 residues. The germline V gene encodes CDR1 MGHRA and CDR2 YSYEKL. The CDR3 here is CASSQEGAGAYNEQFF.

The rearrangement uses TRBV20-1 and TRBJ1-2; TCRdb's D call, TRBD1, is unchecked because there is no DNA. The germline CDR1 and CDR2 sequences are DFQATT and SNEGSKA (reference sequence). There are 14 residues in the CDR3. The CDR3: CSARETGLNYGYTF.